This T cell receptor beta chain was found in a study of T cell responses to AZD1222 COVID-19 vaccine. Study results and limitations: Spike-specific TCR breadth rose after two AZD1222 doses, and depth rose as well. Only six people who got AZD1222 tested seropositive at baseline.

A note on this clone: Its antigen remains unidentified.

Repertoires were generated with immunoSEQ multiplex PCR, while TCRdb's copy carries only in-frame clones and drops some. Among approximately 140,000 clones listed, approximately 90% were seen once. The input for sequencing was peripheral blood, taken 28 days after the second AZD1222 dose. The receptor was isolated from an adult who received the AZD1222 COVID-19 vaccine.

The CDR3 loop reads CASSKCGIYGYTF. The DNA for the CDR3 is TGTGCCAGCAGCAAATGTGGGATTTATGGCTACACCTTC. V gene TRBV21-1 combines with J gene TRBJ1-2. TRBV21-1 has pseudogene status. The CDR3 consists of 13 residues.